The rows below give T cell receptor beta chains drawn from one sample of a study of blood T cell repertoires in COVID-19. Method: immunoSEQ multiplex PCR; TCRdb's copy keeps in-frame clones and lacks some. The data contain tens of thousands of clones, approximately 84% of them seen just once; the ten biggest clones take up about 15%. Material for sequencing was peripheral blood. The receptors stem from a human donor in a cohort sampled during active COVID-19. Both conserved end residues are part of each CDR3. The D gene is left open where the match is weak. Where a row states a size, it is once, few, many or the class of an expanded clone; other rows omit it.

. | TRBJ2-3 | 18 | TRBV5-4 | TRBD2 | CASSLVGLAATSTDTQYF | TGTGCCAGCAGCTTGGTAGGACTAGCGGCAACTAGCACAGATACGCAGTATTTT
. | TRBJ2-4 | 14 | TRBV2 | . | CASSARGTKNIQYF | TGTGCCAGCAGTGCGCGCGGGACCAAAAACATTCAGTACTTC
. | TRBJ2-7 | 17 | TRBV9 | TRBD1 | CASSASFEGARSREQYF | TGTGCCAGCAGCGCCTCCTTTGAGGGGGCGAGGTCGAGGGAGCAGTACTTC
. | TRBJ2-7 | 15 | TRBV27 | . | CASSPHRMDFYEQYF | TGTGCCAGCAGTCCCCACCGGATGGACTTTTACGAGCAGTACTTC
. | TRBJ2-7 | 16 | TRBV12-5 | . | CASGLIPGLSSYEQYF | TGTGCTAGTGGTTTGATCCCCGGACTATCCTCCTACGAGCAGTACTTC
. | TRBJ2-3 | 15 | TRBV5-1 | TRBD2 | CASKPAGGSTDTQYF | TGCGCCAGCAAACCAGCGGGAGGGAGCACAGATACGCAGTATTTT
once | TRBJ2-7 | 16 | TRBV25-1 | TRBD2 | CASSEYRGSGTYEQYF | TGTGCCAGCAGTGAATATAGGGGTAGCGGGACCTACGAGCAGTACTTC
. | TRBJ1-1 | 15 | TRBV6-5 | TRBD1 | CASSPRDRVGTEAFF | TGTGCCAGCAGCCCCCGAGACAGGGTCGGAACTGAAGCTTTCTTT
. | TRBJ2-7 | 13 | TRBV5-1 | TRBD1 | CASSFLTGGEQYF | TGCGCCAGCAGCTTCCTGACAGGGGGGGAGCAGTACTTC
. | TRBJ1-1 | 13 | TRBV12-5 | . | CASGLGLYPEAFF | TGTGCTAGTGGTTTGGGACTCTACCCTGAAGCTTTCTTT
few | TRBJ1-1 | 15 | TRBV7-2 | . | CASSSNTRMNTEAFF | TGTGCCAGCAGCTCAAATACACGTATGAACACTGAAGCTTTCTTT
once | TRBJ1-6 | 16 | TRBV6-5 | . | CASSSSDRTYNSPLHF | TGTGCCAGCAGTTCCTCAGACAGAACGTATAATTCACCCCTCCACTTT